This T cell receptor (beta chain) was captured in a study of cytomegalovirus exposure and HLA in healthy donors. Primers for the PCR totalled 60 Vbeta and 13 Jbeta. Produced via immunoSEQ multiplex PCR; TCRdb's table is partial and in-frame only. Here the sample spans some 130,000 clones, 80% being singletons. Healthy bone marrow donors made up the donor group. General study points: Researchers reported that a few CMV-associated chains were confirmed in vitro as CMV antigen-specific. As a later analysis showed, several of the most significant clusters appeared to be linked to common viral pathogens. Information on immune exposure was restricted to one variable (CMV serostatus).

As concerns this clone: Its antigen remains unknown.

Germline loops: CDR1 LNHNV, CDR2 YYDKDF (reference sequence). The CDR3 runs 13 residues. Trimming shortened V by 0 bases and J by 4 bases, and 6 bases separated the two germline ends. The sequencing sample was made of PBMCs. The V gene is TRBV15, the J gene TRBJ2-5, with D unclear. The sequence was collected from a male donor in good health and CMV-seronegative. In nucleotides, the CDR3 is TGTGCCACCAGCAGAGATCTCGGAGAGACCCAGTACTTC. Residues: CATSRDLGETQYF.